The 29 T cell receptor delta chains listed next were all sequenced from one sample in a study of gamma-delta chains in newborns, infants, children. TCRdb reanalysed the reads via CATT. The data hold fewer than 14,000 delta-chain clones, with around 3.5% observed a single time. The material sequenced was blood. All receptors derive from a child who was a newborn, infant or young child, either healthy, febrile or measles-vaccinated (not recorded which).

Turning to this clone: Other DNA sequences in the same sample also yield this CDR3. This rearrangement joins TRDV1 to TRDJ1; 11 nucleotides match TRDD3. The CDR3 extends over 22 amino acids. From germline, CDR1 is TSWWSYY and CDR2 QGS. V lost 2 bases to trimming and J lost 4 bases; unmatched junction nucleotides: 24. The CDR3 region has the DNA TGTGCTCTTGGGGAAGGGTCGCAGCTGGGGGATACTTTCTTCCCTTACGGCGATAAACTCATCTTT. It specifies CALGEGSQLGDTFFPYGDKLIF.

As for this clone: Sequence at one end of the junction differs from germline and may be a read error. The sample carries other DNA sequences with the same CDR3. The chain joins TRDV1 to TRDJ1; 9 positions match TRDD3. The V gene's germline CDR1 is TSWWSYY and CDR2 QGS. This CDR3 is built from 12 residues. The CDR3 DNA is TGTGCTCTCGGGTACTGGGGGAGTTCCCTGCATTTT. Translation gives CALGYWGSSLHF.

Points on this clone: Being one base from a much bigger clone, this may be a read error. The V call is TRDV2, the J call TRDJ3; TRDD3 matches 11 bases. Germline CDR1 is GEAIGNYY and CDR2 is EKD. The CDR3 runs to 20 residues. For the CDR3, the DNA is TGTGCCTGTGACACGGCTGGGGGATACTCAAGCTCCTGGGTCACCCGACAGATGTTTTTC. Translating gives CACDTAGGYSSSWVTRQMFF.

The chain combines TRDV1 with TRDJ2; D uncertain. Germline CDR1 reads TSWWSYY; CDR2 reads QGS. Trimming pared 2 bases from V and 0 bases from J, leaving 25 bases between. The CDR3 is 21 residues long. CDR3 nucleotide sequence: TGTGCTCTTGGGGAAAATCTACTTCAAACGGTCTTTTTTCCTTTGACAGCACAACTCTTCTTT. Translated: CALGENLLQTVFFPLTAQLFF.

DNA for the CDR3: TGTGCTCTTGGGGAACTAGTGTCCTTTCGAAGTCGGGGGGGATACGCCAGGAACACCGATAAACTCATCTTT. Translated: CALGELVSFRSRGGYARNTDKLIF. The J gene corresponds to TRDJ1; a V gene call is absent; TRDD3 was called by the table and not checked on the DNA. The CDR3 covers 24 residues.

This chain connects TRDV3 to TRDJ1; a possible D gene is TRDD2 (5 bases). The CDR3 extends over 14 amino acids. Between the trimmed V and J ends, which lost 4 bases and 0 bases, there was a span of 15 bases. CDR1 is TVYSNPD and CDR2 is GDNSRS in the germline V gene (reference sequence). CDR3 sequence (DNA): TGTGCCTCTACTTCCCCGACGTACACCGATAAACTCATCTTT. Translating gives CASTSPTYTDKLIF.

This clone showed up just a few times. This rearrangement joins TRDV3 to TRDJ1; 8 nucleotides align to TRDD3. The CDR3 contains 12 residues. Unmatched junction bases numbered 3, after V lost 4 bases and J lost 2 bases. Germline assignment: CDR1 TVYSNPD and CDR2 GDNSRS (reference sequence). The CDR3 DNA follows: TGTGCCTACTTGGGGGATACCGATAAACTCATCTTT. It yields the protein CAYLGDTDKLIF.

This clone was observed a few times. The chain is built from TRDV1 and TRDJ1; D ambiguous. Germline loops: CDR1 TSWWSYY, CDR2 QGS. This CDR3 spans 18 amino acids. With 7 bases removed from V and 0 bases from J, the gap between germline ends came to 24 bases. CDR3 region: CALVEQGFRSLNTDKLIF. CDR3 DNA sequence: TGTGCTCTTGTGGAGCAAGGGTTCCGGAGCCTTAACACCGATAAACTCATCTTT.

This clone was seen a few times. DNA for the CDR3: TGTGCTCTTGGGGAAAATTGGGGGTTTACCGATAAACTCATCTTT. Amino acids: CALGENWGFTDKLIF. The chain employs TRDV1 and TRDJ1; tentatively, D is TRDD3 (6 bases). CDR1 and CDR2 from the germline V gene are TSWWSYY and QGS. The CDR3 is 15 amino acids. V lost 2 bases and J lost 2, with 12 bases in between.

This clone has a handful of counts. The V and J genes are TRDV1 and TRDJ1, with 8 bases lining up with TRDD3. With 1 base clipped from V and 0 bases from J, the junction kept 25 bases outside the gene matches. Germline-derived CDR1 and CDR2 are TSWWSYY and QGS. The CDR3 sequence is 23 residues long. In nucleotides, the CDR3 is TGTGCTCTTGGGGAACGGGATTTCCCCCCCGTACTGGGGGTCCACCCGTACACCGATAAACTCATCTTT. Translation gives CALGERDFPPVLGVHPYTDKLIF.

In its sample, this clone was seen a few times. This may come from a read error, since a much larger clone is one base off. Different DNA sequences within this sample yield the same CDR3. V gene TRDV2 combines with J gene TRDJ1; 13 nucleotides match TRDD3. Germline loops: CDR1 GEAIGNYY, CDR2 EKD. This CDR3 region has 19 residues. V was clipped by 3 bases and J by 0 bases; unmatched bases: 12. The CDR3 region has the DNA TGTGCCTGTGACCATGTCCCACTGGGGGATACGGGGGACACCGATAAACTCATCTTT. It is translated as CACDHVPLGDTGDTDKLIF.

This clone was seen only a few times. This sequence joins TRDV2 and TRDJ1; D uncertain. The CDR3 covers 16 residues. Germline V gives CDR1 GEAIGNYY, CDR2 EKD. The V end lost 1 base, the J end lost 0 bases, and 14 bases lay between the germline ends. The CDR3 reads CACDTLEGSYTDKLIF. Here the CDR3 DNA reads TGTGCCTGTGACACACTAGAGGGTTCGTACACCGATAAACTCATCTTT.

This clone was observed a few times. The same CDR3 is also encoded by other DNA sequences in this sample. The V gene is TRDV3, the J gene TRDJ1; D not resolved. This CDR3 has 15 amino acids. The ends were cut back, 0 bases at V and 4 bases at J, with 18 bases in the middle. Germline CDR1 and CDR2: TVYSNPD and GDNSRS (reference sequence). The chain's CDR3 is CAFSSSTIPDDKLIF. CDR3 nucleotides: TGTGCCTTTAGCTCTTCTACGATCCCGGACGATAAACTCATCTTT.

Relative to its sample, this clone is medium-sized. The chain is built from TRDV2 and TRDJ1, with D perhaps being TRDD2 or TRDD3 (6 bases each). V lost 3 bases to trimming and J lost 7 bases, with 29 bases between them. In germline, CDR1 is GEAIGNYY, CDR2 EKD. This CDR3 contains 18 residues. This chain's CDR3 is CACDPTGPSGGTQLKLIF. DNA for the CDR3: TGTGCCTGTGACCCGACCGGGCCTTCCGGGGGGACACAACTTAAACTCATCTTT.

This clone appeared a few times. The J gene is TRDJ1, the V gene TRDV3, with 8 bases aligning to TRDD3. The CDR3 loop spans 20 amino acids. Germline V gene lookup returns CDR1 TVYSNPD and CDR2 GDNSRS (reference sequence). J was trimmed by 8 bases and V by 2 bases; bases with no gene match: 31. The CDR3 nucleotides read TGTGCCTTTCAGGACAGGCGCCTGCGGGGATACAACCCTAGCGCCCCAAAACTCATCTTT. Encoded protein: CAFQDRRLRGYNPSAPKLIF.

The chain combines TRAV29/DV5 with TRDJ1; 12 bases line up with TRDD3. This CDR3 contains 35 residues. Unmatched junction bases numbered 62, after V lost 0 bases and J lost 2 bases. From germline, CDR1 is NSMFDY and CDR2 ISSIKDK. The CDR3 is CAASDSYRIKQPYWGIPPPLVIKTEPRYGTDKLIF. CDR3 nucleotide sequence: TGTGCAGCAAGCGACAGCTACCGAATAAAACAGCCGTACTGGGGGATACCCCCTCCGTTGGTCATCAAAACGGAACCTCGTTACGGAACCGATAAACTCATCTTT.

This clone has just a few counts. V is TRDV1 and J is TRDJ3, with TRDD3 identical over 11 bases. Germline V gene lookup returns CDR1 TSWWSYY and CDR2 QGS. The ends lost 3 bases at V and 0 bases at J; junction bases unmatched: 7. The CDR3 contains 20 residues. The CDR3: CALGDRTGGYNSWDTRQMFF. Here the CDR3 DNA reads TGTGCTCTTGGGGATCGTACTGGGGGATATAACTCCTGGGACACCCGACAGATGTTTTTC.

V and J are TRDV3 and TRDJ1; 8 bases line up with TRDD3. The junction had 13 bases not matched to a gene; V was cut back by 2 bases and J by 5 bases. The CDR3 totals 15 residues. The germline gives CDR1 TVYSNPD, CDR2 GDNSRS (reference sequence). CDR3 sequence (DNA): TGTGCCTTTCGAGCGCGGGGGGATAGTGTGGATAAACTCATCTTT. It encodes CAFRARGDSVDKLIF.

This clone was seen a few times. A far larger clone is just one base off, so this is likely a read error. The same CDR3 also results from other DNA sequences found in this sample. The J gene is TRDJ3, the V gene TRDV2; maybe TRDD3 (6 bases). Per the germline V gene, CDR1 is GEAIGNYY and CDR2 is EKD. The CDR3 is 21 residues long. V shed 3 bases and J shed 2 bases, with 25 bases lying between them. CDR3 nucleotides: TGTGCCTGTGACCCTATTTCCGTACTAGGGGATCAAGCCTGGGACACCCGACAGATGTTTTTC. It encodes CACDPISVLGDQAWDTRQMFF.

This clone was seen more than once but under ten times. No DNA is shown, since the ends of the CDR3 on it are uncertain; the CDR3 is the one TCRdb lists. CDR3 in amino acids: CALGKPPYWGITVSKLIF. V is TRDV1 and J is TRDJ1; the table's D call, TRDD3, was not checked against the DNA. Germline CDR1 is TSWWSYY and CDR2 is QGS. Inclusive of both ends, the CDR3 amounts to 18 amino acids.

There are a few counts of this clone. In the same sample, other DNA sequences code for this CDR3. The CDR3 is CALGELGRLGGSDKLIF. The CDR3 DNA sequence: TGTGCTCTTGGGGAACTGGGCCGTTTGGGTGGCAGCGATAAACTCATCTTT. This chain links TRDV1 with TRDJ1; D unclear. This CDR3 comprises 17 residues. CDR1 is TSWWSYY, CDR2 QGS, per germline. V shed 0 bases and J shed 4 bases, with 18 bases lying between them.

The chain carries TRDV2 and TRDJ1, with 11 bases fitting TRDD3. The junction had 7 bases not matched to a gene; V was cut back by 5 bases and J by 0 bases. The CDR3 has 16 residues. From germline, CDR1 is GEAIGNYY and CDR2 EKD. DNA for the CDR3: TGTGCCTGTGCGGCGGTGGGGGATACGGACACCGATAAACTCATCTTT. Amino acid sequence: CACAAVGDTDTDKLIF.

This clone was counted a few times. This rearrangement joins TRDV1 to TRDJ1; D ambiguous. CDR1 is TSWWSYY, CDR2 QGS, per germline. V lost 3 bases and J lost 0, with 29 bases in between. The CDR3 spans 21 residues. Here the CDR3 reads CALGEVTMLLGRTPYTDKLIF. CDR3 nucleotide sequence: TGTGCTCTTGGGGAGGTGACAATGCTTTTGGGCCGGACCCCTTACACCGATAAACTCATCTTT.

No V gene was called, though TRDJ1 was called as the J gene; TRDD3 is the table's D call and was not checked against the DNA. The CDR3 extends over 20 amino acids. CDR3 DNA: TGTGCTCTTGGGGAAATAACTCGTATAAGGGGGGTTTTCCCCTCCTTTAAACTCATCTTT. It codes for CALGEITRIRGVFPSFKLIF.

V usage is TRAV29/DV5 and J usage is TRDJ1; 10 bases align to TRDD3. V gave up 3 bases and J gave up 4 bases; unmatched junction bases: 24. From germline, CDR1 is NSMFDY and CDR2 ISSIKDK. The CDR3 has 20 residues. Here the CDR3 DNA reads TGTGCAGCAACGTGGCCCTTTGTACTGGGGGATTCCAGGCTGGTCGATAAACTCATCTTT. Translating gives CAATWPFVLGDSRLVDKLIF.

In this sample, this clone turned up a few times. TCRdb's protein does not match the DNA translation at residue 7; the protein provided is translated from the DNA. This rearrangement joins TRDV2 to TRDJ1; TRDD3 matches at 9 bases. Looked up from germline, CDR1 is GEAIGNYY and CDR2 is EKD. Losses at the gene ends were 2 bases for V and 3 bases for J; bases not matched to a gene: 9. This CDR3 is 16 amino acids long. CDR3 protein: CACDKLMGDIADKLIF. Here the CDR3 DNA reads TGTGCCTGTGACAAACTCATGGGGGATATCGCCGATAAACTCATCTTT.

The table lists this clone with a count of one. One end of the junction is discordant with germline, which a read error may explain. This chain links TRDV1 with TRDJ3, with TRDD3 identical over 12 bases. Here the J gene came from matching the DNA to germline, since TCRdb omits it. The CDR3 totals 28 residues. Germline lookup yields CDR1 TSWWSYY and CDR2 QGS. DNA of the CDR3: TGTGCTCTTGGGGAGCCTCTGCCCCCAGAACCCTCGCCCCTTTCTTTACTGGGGGATACCTGGGACACCCGGCAGATGTTTTTC. Amino acids: CALGEPLPPEPSPLSLLGDTWDTRQMFF.

V and J are TRDV1 and TRDJ1, with 10 bases that match TRDD3. V dropped 0 bases and J dropped 7; count of bases not matched to a gene: 14. The CDR3 is 18 residues long. Germline lookup yields CDR1 TSWWSYY and CDR2 QGS. The CDR3 loop is CALGELRDRGIRKVKLIF. CDR3 DNA: TGTGCTCTTGGGGAACTCAGGGACCGGGGGATACGGAAAGTTAAACTCATCTTT.

Remarks on this clone: A far larger clone is one base from this, pointing to a likely read error. CDR3 protein: CACDTIPTGGYSDDKPIF. In DNA, the CDR3 is TGTGCCTGTGACACCATCCCTACTGGGGGATACTCGGACGATAAACCCATCTTT. The V call is TRDV2, the J call TRDJ1; 12 nucleotides align to TRDD3. Per germline, CDR1 GEAIGNYY and CDR2 EKD. The CDR3 covers 18 residues.